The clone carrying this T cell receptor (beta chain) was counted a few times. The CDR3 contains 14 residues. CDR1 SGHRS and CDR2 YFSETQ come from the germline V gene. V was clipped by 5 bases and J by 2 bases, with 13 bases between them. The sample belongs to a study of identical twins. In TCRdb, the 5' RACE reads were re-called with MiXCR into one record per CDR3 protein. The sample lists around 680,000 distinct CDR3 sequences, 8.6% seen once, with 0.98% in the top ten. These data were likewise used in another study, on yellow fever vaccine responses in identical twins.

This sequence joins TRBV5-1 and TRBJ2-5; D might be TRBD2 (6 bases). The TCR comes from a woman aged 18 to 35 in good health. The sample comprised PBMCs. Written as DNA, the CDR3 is TGCGCCAGCAGGATGACTAGTCGGCAAGAGACCCAGTACTTC. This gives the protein CASRMTSRQETQYF.